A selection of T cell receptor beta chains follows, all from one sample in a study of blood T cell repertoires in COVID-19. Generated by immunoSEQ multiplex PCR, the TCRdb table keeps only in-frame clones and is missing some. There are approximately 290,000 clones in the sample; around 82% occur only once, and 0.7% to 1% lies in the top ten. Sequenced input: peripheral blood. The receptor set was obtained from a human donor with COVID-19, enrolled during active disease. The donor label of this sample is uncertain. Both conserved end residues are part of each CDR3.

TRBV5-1 CASSPPGQGRETQYF
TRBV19 CASSIDSGAATEAFF
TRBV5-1 CASQTQGGGTEAFF
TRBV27 CACGLPTDTQYF
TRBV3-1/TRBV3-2 CASSQVRDSDTQYF
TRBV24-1 CATARTGGGEQFF
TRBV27 CASLTPGNTEAFF
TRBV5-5 CASTPTGVGITEAFF
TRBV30 CASRDSNYEQYF
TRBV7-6 CASSLGQGISYEQYF
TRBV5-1 CASQRGPGDEQFF
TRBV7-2 CASSILGEDTDTQYF